This T cell receptor (beta chain) was sequenced in a study of T cell responses to AZD1222 COVID-19 vaccine. Trimming took off 4 bases at V and 2 bases at J, with 15 bases between the two ends. Germline V lookup: CDR1 SGHRS, CDR2 YFSETQ. The CDR3 spans 15 residues. Sequencing was performed with immunoSEQ multiplex PCR; in TCRdb, only in-frame clones are kept and a portion is missing. The repertoire holds about 120,000 clones, approximately 94% seen once, with 5% in the top ten. Here the sequenced sample was peripheral blood, taken 28 days after the second AZD1222 dose. The gene calls are TRBV5-1 and TRBJ1-1, with D possibly being TRBD1 (5 bases). The sequence was obtained from an adult who received the AZD1222 COVID-19 vaccine. As DNA, the CDR3 is TGCGCCAGCAGCCCGGGGCTAGGGGTTAACACTGAAGCTTTCTTT. Translation gives CASSPGLGVNTEAFF.